The following is a T cell receptor beta chain sequence with its context. Per the authors' pipeline: Estimation of nucleated cell counts was performed using reference gene primer amplification. This table comes from immunoSEQ multiplex PCR, and its TCRdb copy is limited to in-frame clones, with some not included. V, J and clone size were drawn from that table, and D and trimming were deduced from the DNA. The sample records about 180,000 clones, around 83% being singletons. This entry comes from a study of blood T cell repertoires in COVID-19. The overall study: Material from acute and convalescent COVID-19 was sourced from the United States, Italy and Spain. PBMCs, B-cell-depleted T cells, or T cells were the source of the cDNA or gDNA that made up the material.

The germline V gene has CDR1 SNHLY and CDR2 FYNNEI. The CDR3 contains 14 residues. V was cut by 5 bases and J by 6 bases, with 16 bases left in between. Sequenced sample: peripheral blood. This clonotype originated in a woman aged 30 to 39 with active or convalescent COVID-19. The chain joins TRBV2 to TRBJ1-2; D may be TRBD1 (6 bases). In DNA form, the CDR3 reads TGTGCCAGCAGTAGGTCCGGACAGTTCGATGGCTACACCTTC. Translating it yields CASSRSGQFDGYTF.